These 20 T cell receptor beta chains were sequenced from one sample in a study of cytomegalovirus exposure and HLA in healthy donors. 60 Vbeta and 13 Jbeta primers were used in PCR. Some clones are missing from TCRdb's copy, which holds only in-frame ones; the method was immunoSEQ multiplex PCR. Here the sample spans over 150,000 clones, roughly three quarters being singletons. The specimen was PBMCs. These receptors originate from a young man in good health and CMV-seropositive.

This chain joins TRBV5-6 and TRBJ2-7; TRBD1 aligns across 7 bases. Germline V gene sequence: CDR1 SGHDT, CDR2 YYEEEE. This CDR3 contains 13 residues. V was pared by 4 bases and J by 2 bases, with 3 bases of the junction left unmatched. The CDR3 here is CASSPGQTYEQYF. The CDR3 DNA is TGTGCCAGCAGCCCGGGACAGACCTACGAGCAGTACTTC.

The CDR3 sequence: CASSGWGVSAEAFF. CDR3 DNA sequence: TGTGCCAGCAGCGGGTGGGGGGTCAGTGCTGAAGCTTTCTTT. The genes are TRBV5-5 and TRBJ1-1; D might be TRBD1 (5 bases). The CDR3 extends over 14 amino acids. Germline CDR1 is SGHKS and CDR2 is YYEKEE (reference sequence). Trimming took 4 bases from V and 6 from J, leaving 16 bases between them. Supplemented by reference TRBV5-5 and TRBJ1-1, the full variable domain reads DAGVTQSPTHLIKTRGQQVTLRCSPISGHKSVSWYQQVLGQGPQFIFQYYEKEERGRGNFPDRFSARQFPNYSSELNVNALLLGDSALYLCASSGWGVSAEAFFGQGTRLTVV.

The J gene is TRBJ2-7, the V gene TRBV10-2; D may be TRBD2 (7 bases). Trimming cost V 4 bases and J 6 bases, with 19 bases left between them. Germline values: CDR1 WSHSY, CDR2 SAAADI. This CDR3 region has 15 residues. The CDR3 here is CASSVGGPGGPEQYF. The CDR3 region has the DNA TGCGCCAGCAGTGTGGGGGGGCCAGGTGGTCCCGAGCAGTACTTC.

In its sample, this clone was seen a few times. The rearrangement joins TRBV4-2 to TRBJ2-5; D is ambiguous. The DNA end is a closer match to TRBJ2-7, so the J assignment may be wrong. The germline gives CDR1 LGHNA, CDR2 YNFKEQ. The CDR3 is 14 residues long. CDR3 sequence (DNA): TGTGCCAGCAGCCAAGATTTGTCTTTCTACGAGCAGTACTTC. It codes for CASSQDLSFYEQYF.

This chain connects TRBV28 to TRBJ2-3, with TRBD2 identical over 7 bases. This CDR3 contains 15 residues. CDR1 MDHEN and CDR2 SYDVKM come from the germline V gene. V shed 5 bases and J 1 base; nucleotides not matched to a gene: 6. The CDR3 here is CASSVAGLRTDTQYF. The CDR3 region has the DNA TGTGCCAGCAGTGTAGCGGGCCTACGCACAGATACGCAGTATTTT.

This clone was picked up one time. The CDR3 loop is CASSLGAWNTQYF. CDR3 in DNA: TGTGCCAGCAGCTTAGGAGCGTGGAATACGCAGTATTTT. This sequence joins TRBV11-2 and TRBJ2-3, with D uncertain. V lost 1 base, J lost 7 bases, and 9 bases lay in between. Looked up from germline, CDR1 is SGHAT and CDR2 is FQNNGV. This CDR3 is 13 amino acids long.

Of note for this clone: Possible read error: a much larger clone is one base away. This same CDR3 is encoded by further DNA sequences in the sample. CDR3 loop: CASSFGQMNTEAFF. CDR3 nucleotide sequence: TGTGCCAGCAGCTTTGGACAGATGAACACTGAAGCTTTCTTT. This chain connects TRBV7-9 to TRBJ1-1, with D possibly matching TRBD1 (6 bases). Trimming shortened V by 3 bases and J by 0 bases, and 8 bases separated the two germline ends. The CDR3 covers 14 residues. Germline lookup yields CDR1 SEHNR and CDR2 FQNEAQ (reference sequence).

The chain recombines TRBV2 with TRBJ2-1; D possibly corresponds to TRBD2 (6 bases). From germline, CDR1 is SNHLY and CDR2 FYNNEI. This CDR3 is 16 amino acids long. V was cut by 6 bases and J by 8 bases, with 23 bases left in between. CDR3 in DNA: TGTGCCAGCAGGCCGATAGCGGAAGGGGTGTTCGATGAGCAGTTCTTC. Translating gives CASRPIAEGVFDEQFF.

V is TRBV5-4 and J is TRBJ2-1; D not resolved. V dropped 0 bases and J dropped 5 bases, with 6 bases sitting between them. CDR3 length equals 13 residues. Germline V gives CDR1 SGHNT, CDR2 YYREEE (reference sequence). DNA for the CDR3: TGTGCCAGCAGCTTGGCTGAGCACAATGAGCAGTTCTTC. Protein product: CASSLAEHNEQFF.

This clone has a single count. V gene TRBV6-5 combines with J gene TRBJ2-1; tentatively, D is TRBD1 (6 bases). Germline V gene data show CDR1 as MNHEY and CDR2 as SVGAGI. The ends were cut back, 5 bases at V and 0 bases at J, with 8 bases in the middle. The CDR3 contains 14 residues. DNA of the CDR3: TGTGCCAGCAGTACAGGGAGCTCCTACAATGAGCAGTTCTTC. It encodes CASSTGSSYNEQFF.

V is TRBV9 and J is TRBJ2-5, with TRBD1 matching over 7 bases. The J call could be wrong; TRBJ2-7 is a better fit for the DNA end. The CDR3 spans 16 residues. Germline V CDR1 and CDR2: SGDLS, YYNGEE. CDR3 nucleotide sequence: TGTGCCAGCAGCGTAGCCCCCCGAGGGGGCTGGAACGAGCAGTACTTC. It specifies CASSVAPRGGWNEQYF.

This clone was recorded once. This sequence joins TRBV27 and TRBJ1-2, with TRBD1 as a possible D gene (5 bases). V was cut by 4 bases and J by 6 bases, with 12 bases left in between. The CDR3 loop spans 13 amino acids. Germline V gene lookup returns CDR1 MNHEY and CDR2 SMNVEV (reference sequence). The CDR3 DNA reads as TGTGCCAGCAGTTACCCAGGGTCCAATGGCTACACCTTC. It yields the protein CASSYPGSNGYTF.

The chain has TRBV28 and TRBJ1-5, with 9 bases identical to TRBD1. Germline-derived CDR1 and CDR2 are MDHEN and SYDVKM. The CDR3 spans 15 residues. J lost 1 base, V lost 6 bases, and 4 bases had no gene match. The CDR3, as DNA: TGTGCCAGCAGGTCCGGACAGGGGAGCAATCAGCCCCAGCATTTT. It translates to CASRSGQGSNQPQHF. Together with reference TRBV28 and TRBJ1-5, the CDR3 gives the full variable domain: DVKVTQSSRYLVKRTGEKVFLECVQDMDHENMFWYRQDPGLGLRLIYFSYDVKMKEKGDIPEGYSVSREKKERFSLILESASTNQTSMYLCASRSGQGSNQPQHFGDGTRLSIL.

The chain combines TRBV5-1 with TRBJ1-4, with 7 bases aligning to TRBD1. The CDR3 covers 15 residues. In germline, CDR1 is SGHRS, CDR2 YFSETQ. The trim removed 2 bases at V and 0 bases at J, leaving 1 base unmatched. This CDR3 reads CASSFDRATNEKLFF. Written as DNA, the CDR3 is TGCGCCAGCAGCTTTGACAGGGCAACTAATGAAAAACTGTTTTTT.

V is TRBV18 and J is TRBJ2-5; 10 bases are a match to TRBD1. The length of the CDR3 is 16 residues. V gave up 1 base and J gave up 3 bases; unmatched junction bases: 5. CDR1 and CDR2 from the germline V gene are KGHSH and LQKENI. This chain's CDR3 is CASSPLGTGAEETQYF. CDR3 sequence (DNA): TGTGCCAGCTCACCACTAGGGACAGGGGCAGAAGAGACCCAGTACTTC.

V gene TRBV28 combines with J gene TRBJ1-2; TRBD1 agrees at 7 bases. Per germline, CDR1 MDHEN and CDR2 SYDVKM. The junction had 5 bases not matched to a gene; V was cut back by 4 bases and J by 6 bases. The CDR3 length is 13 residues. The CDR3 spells CASSSQGGHGYTF. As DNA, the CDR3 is TGTGCCAGCAGTTCCCAGGGGGGACATGGCTACACCTTC.

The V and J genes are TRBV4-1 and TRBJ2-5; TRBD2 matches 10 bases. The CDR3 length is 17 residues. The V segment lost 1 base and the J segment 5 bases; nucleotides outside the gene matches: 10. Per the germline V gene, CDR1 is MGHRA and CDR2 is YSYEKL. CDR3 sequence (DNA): TGCGCCAGCAGCCAAGTTCGCCTAGCGGGAGCGGGGGAGACCCAGTACTTC. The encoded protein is CASSQVRLAGAGETQYF.

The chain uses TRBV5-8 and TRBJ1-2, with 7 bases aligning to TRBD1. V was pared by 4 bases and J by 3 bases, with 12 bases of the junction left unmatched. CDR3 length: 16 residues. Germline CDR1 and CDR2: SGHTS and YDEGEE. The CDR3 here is CASSLDRLGGYYGYTF. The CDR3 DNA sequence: TGTGCCAGCAGCCTGGACAGGCTTGGGGGGTACTATGGCTACACCTTC.

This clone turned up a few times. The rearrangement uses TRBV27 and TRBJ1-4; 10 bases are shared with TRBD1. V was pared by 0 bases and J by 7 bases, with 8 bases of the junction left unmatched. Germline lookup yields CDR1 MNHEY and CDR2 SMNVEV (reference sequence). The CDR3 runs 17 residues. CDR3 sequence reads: CASSLSRGTGDGEKLFF. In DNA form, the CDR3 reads TGTGCCAGCAGTTTATCGAGGGGGACAGGGGATGGTGAAAAACTGTTTTTT.

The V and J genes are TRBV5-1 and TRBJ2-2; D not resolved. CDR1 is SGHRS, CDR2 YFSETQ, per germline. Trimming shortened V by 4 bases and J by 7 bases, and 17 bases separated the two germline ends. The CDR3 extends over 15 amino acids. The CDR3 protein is CASSPRKIGDGELFF. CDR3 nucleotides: TGCGCCAGCAGCCCTCGTAAAATAGGAGACGGGGAGCTGTTTTTT.